This T cell receptor (beta chain) was found in a study of shared clonotypes between healthy human individuals. Here immunoSEQ multiplex PCR was the method, and the copy in TCRdb shows in-frame clones only, minus some. The sample lists more than 400,000 clones; around 73% were seen once. In unsorted samples, genomic DNA was obtained using 80 million to 90 million PBMCs. The germline CDR1 and CDR2 sequences are SGHAT and FQNNGV. V shed 1 base, J shed 4 bases, and the junction held 5 bases outside the gene matches. There are 16 residues in the CDR3. This clonotype was sampled from a woman aged 35 to 49 in good health. Some clones in this sample may be carry-over from other donors' samples. The gene calls are TRBV11-2 and TRBJ2-5, with 11 bases fitting TRBD2. Sequences were obtained from PBMCs. CDR3 residues: CASSLGLAGSAETQYF. The CDR3 DNA reads as TGTGCCAGCAGCTTAGGACTAGCGGGATCAGCAGAGACCCAGTACTTC.